These 27 T cell receptor beta chains originate from one sample sequenced in a study of a mutant IDH1 vaccine in newly diagnosed glioma. Clones were sequenced by immunoSEQ multiplex PCR, and TCRdb holds only the in-frame ones, with some missing. The repertoire holds about 82,000 clones, with 65% to 90% as singletons. No cognate antigen is known for these TCRs. Time point in this sample: week 23, last vaccination. It was 300 ug of mutant IDH1 20-mer peptide that made up each vaccine dose, given with topical imiquimod. The source material was PBMCs, sampled from a glioma patient whose treatment included an IDH1 peptide vaccine. The receptor set was obtained from a man under 40 with glioma. Some clones in this sample may be carry-over from other donors' samples.

The CDR3 DNA reads as TGCGCCAGCAGCTTGGACGGACAGGGGAACAATTCACCCCTCCACTTT. It yields the protein CASSLDGQGNNSPLHF. The rearrangement links TRBV5-1 to TRBJ1-6, with TRBD1 matching over 9 bases. V lost 0 bases, J lost 7 bases, and 5 bases stayed unmatched. Germline V gene data show CDR1 as SGHRS and CDR2 as YFSETQ. The CDR3 consists of 16 residues.

This chain links TRBV4-3 with TRBJ1-6; a possible D gene is TRBD1 (5 bases). Per the germline V gene, CDR1 is LGHNA and CDR2 is YSLEER. Trimming left V 1 base short and J 9 bases short, with 13 bases between. The CDR3 runs to 15 residues. Here the CDR3 DNA reads TGCGCCAGCAGCCAAGTGGGGGGTCTCGCTTCACCCCTCCACTTT. Its protein is CASSQVGGLASPLHF.

The V and J genes are TRBV30 and TRBJ1-2; the match to TRBD1 covers 9 bases. Looked up from germline, CDR1 is GTSNPN and CDR2 is SVGIG (reference sequence). The CDR3 length is 16 residues. The ends lost 0 bases at V and 3 bases at J; junction bases unmatched: 8. CDR3 in DNA: TGTGCCTGGAGTGTGTGGGACAGGGCGGAGTACTATGGCTACACCTTC. Its translation is CAWSVWDRAEYYGYTF. Full variable domain (missing parts from reference TRBV30 and TRBJ1-2): SQTIHQWPATLVQPVGSPLSLECTVEGTSNPNLYWYRQAAGRGLQLLFYSVGIGQISSEVPQNLSASRPQDRQFILSSKKLLLSDSGFYLCAWSVWDRAEYYGYTFGSGTRLTVV.

The V and J genes are TRBV28 and TRBJ2-2; the match to TRBD1 covers 10 bases. CDR1 MDHEN and CDR2 SYDVKM come from the germline V gene. CDR3 length: 15 amino acids. V lost 3 bases and J lost 5; bases outside the gene matches: 3. DNA for the CDR3: TGTGCCAGCAGTTTGGGGACAGGGGCAACCGGGGAGCTGTTTTTT. It encodes CASSLGTGATGELFF.

V and J are TRBV5-6 and TRBJ2-1, with D possibly being TRBD2 (6 bases). Trimming removed 1 base from V and 7 bases from J, with 15 bases in between. The CDR3 loop spans 15 amino acids. CDR1 is SGHDT and CDR2 is YYEEEE in the germline V gene. This CDR3 reads CASSLLAGGGNEQFF. The DNA of the CDR3 is TGTGCCAGCAGCTTGCTGGCAGGCGGAGGGAATGAGCAGTTCTTC.

This chain connects TRBV25-1 to TRBJ2-7, with D possibly matching TRBD2 (7 bases). Trimming cost V 3 bases and J 7 bases, with 13 bases left between them. The CDR3 consists of 13 residues. Germline V gives CDR1 MGHDK, CDR2 SYGVNS. The CDR3 here is CASSEAGAGEQYF. CDR3 bases: TGTGCCAGCAGTGAGGCGGGGGCTGGGGAGCAGTACTTC.

This chain links TRBV4-3 with TRBJ1-5; D uncertain. CDR3 size: 17 residues. Germline V lookup: CDR1 LGHNA, CDR2 YSLEER. V was shortened by 1 base and J by 0 bases, with 13 bases between the two germline ends. CDR3 sequence (DNA): TGCGCCAGCAGCCAAGGATGGGCGGACGATAGCAATCAGCCCCAGCATTTT. It translates to CASSQGWADDSNQPQHF.

The CDR3 here is CAITTGTGPFGYF. The CDR3 nucleotides are TGTGCCATCACGACCGGGACAGGACCTTTCGGGTACTTC. This rearrangement joins TRBV28 to TRBJ2-7, with 8 bases aligning to TRBD1. The CDR3 sequence is 13 residues long. V shed 10 bases and J 12 bases; nucleotides not matched to a gene: 17. CDR1 and CDR2 (germline): MDHEN, SYDVKM.

This clone has more than one count but fewer than ten. The J gene is TRBJ1-1, the V gene TRBV2; no clear D gene. V was shortened by 0 bases and J by 4 bases, with 9 bases between the two germline ends. Per germline, CDR1 SNHLY and CDR2 FYNNEI. The CDR3 runs 14 residues. In DNA, the CDR3 is TGTGCCAGCAGTGAAGCGCTTCGGGGCACTGAAGCTTTCTTT. The encoded protein is CASSEALRGTEAFF.

V is TRBV9 and J is TRBJ2-2; D gene uncertain. Trimming removed 4 bases from V and 7 bases from J, with 11 bases in between. Germline CDR1 reads SGDLS; CDR2 reads YYNGEE. The CDR3 length is 13 residues. For the CDR3, the DNA is TGTGCCAGCAGCCCCTCCGAGCTCGGGGAGCTGTTTTTT. Translating it yields CASSPSELGELFF.

This chain connects TRBV9 to TRBJ2-3; tentative D call: TRBD2 (5 bases). CDR1 SGDLS and CDR2 YYNGEE come from the germline V gene. The CDR3 is 16 amino acids. Trimming removed 0 bases from V and 4 bases from J, with 15 bases in between. CDR3 in amino acids: CASSVGAGNHPDTQYF. The CDR3 coding sequence is TGTGCCAGCAGCGTAGGTGCCGGGAATCACCCAGATACGCAGTATTTT. Supplemented by reference TRBV9 and TRBJ2-3, the full variable domain reads DSGVTQTPKHLITATGQRVTLRCSPRSGDLSVYWYQQSLDQGLQFLIQYYNGEERAKGNILERFSAQQFPDLHSELNLSSLELGDSALYFCASSVGAGNHPDTQYFGPGTRLTVL.

Only a few counts were recorded for this clone. J is TRBJ1-6 and V is TRBV5-1; D uncertain. This CDR3 contains 13 residues. Germline values: CDR1 SGHRS, CDR2 YFSETQ. Trimming pared 5 bases from V and 8 bases from J, leaving 11 bases between. The CDR3 DNA is TGCGCCAGCAGGGTAGGCGTTGATTCACCCCTCCACTTT. Encoded protein: CASRVGVDSPLHF.

The chain is built from TRBV6-1 and TRBJ2-1; 11 bases align to TRBD1. Germline values: CDR1 MNHNS, CDR2 SASEGT. J lost 4 bases, V lost 9 bases, and 8 bases had no gene match. The CDR3 covers 15 residues. CDR3 DNA: TGTGCCAGTCTCGGGACAGGGGGACATTACAATGAGCAGTTCTTC. Its translation: CASLGTGGHYNEQFF.

This chain links TRBV2 with TRBJ1-4, with D possibly TRBD1 on 6 matching bases. Between the trimmed V and J ends, which lost 4 bases and 3 bases, there was a span of 12 bases. The CDR3 sequence is 15 residues long. The germline CDR1 and CDR2 sequences are SNHLY and FYNNEI. The CDR3 sequence is CASSGPTGPNEKLFF. CDR3 sequence (DNA): TGTGCCAGCAGTGGCCCGACAGGACCTAATGAAAAACTGTTTTTT.

This clone has a single count. The chain employs TRBV7-9 and TRBJ2-1; D may be TRBD1 or TRBD2 (5 bases each). The CDR3 runs 12 residues. V was clipped by 5 bases and J by 8 bases, with 10 bases between them. The germline V gene has CDR1 SEHNR and CDR2 FQNEAQ (reference sequence). The CDR3 bases are TGTGCCAGCAGCCTACGAGGGGATGAGCAGTTCTTC. It yields the protein CASSLRGDEQFF. The entire variable domain, with the rest obtained from reference TRBV7-9 and TRBJ2-1, is as follows: DTGVSQNPRHKITKRGQNVTFRCDPISEHNRLYWYRQTLGQGPEFLTYFQNEAQLEKSRLLSDRFSAERPKGSFSTLEIQRTEQGDSAMYLCASSLRGDEQFFGPGTRLTVL.

V and J are TRBV6-5 and TRBJ1-1; D is ambiguous. Trimming stripped 5 bases from V and 1 base from J, with 11 bases between. The CDR3 runs to 14 residues. Germline CDR1 reads MNHEY; CDR2 reads SVGAGI. CDR3 DNA: TGTGCCAGCAGTGACCAAGCAGGGAACACTGAAGCTTTCTTT. This codes for CASSDQAGNTEAFF.

The chain has TRBV5-8 and TRBJ2-7; D is perhaps TRBD1 or TRBD2 (6 bases each). The CDR3 consists of 13 residues. V shed 5 bases and J shed 0 bases, with 9 bases lying between them. Germline CDR1 SGHTS, CDR2 YDEGEE. As DNA, the CDR3 is TGTGCCAGCAGTCGGGGGCTCTCCTACGAGCAGTACTTC. Residues: CASSRGLSYEQYF.

V gene TRBV9 combines with J gene TRBJ1-1, with 7 nucleotides matching TRBD1. V gave up 0 bases and J gave up 7 bases; unmatched junction bases: 12. The CDR3 runs to 16 residues. Germline CDR1 is SGDLS and CDR2 is YYNGEE. DNA for the CDR3: TGTGCCAGCAGCGTAGCAACAGGGGCAGTTTCGAGTGAAGCTTTCTTT. Its protein is CASSVATGAVSSEAFF. Drawing the rest from reference TRBV9 and TRBJ1-1, the complete variable domain is DSGVTQTPKHLITATGQRVTLRCSPRSGDLSVYWYQQSLDQGLQFLIQYYNGEERAKGNILERFSAQQFPDLHSELNLSSLELGDSALYFCASSVATGAVSSEAFFGQGTRLTVV.

The genes are TRBV6-6 and TRBJ1-2; D possibly corresponds to TRBD1 (5 bases). V dropped 8 bases and J dropped 0 bases, with 10 bases sitting between them. The V gene's germline CDR1 is MNHNY and CDR2 SVGAGI (reference sequence). The CDR3 consists of 13 residues. CDR3 loop: CASGQGANYGYTF. The CDR3 DNA reads as TGTGCCAGCGGGCAGGGAGCTAACTATGGCTACACCTTC.

This chain uses TRBV29-1 with TRBJ2-3, with 7 bases fitting TRBD1. J was trimmed by 0 bases and V by 7 bases; bases with no gene match: 4. The CDR3 runs 13 residues. CDR1 and CDR2 from the germline V gene are SQVTM and ANQGSEA. In DNA form, the CDR3 reads TGCAGCGCGGCGACAGGGAGCACAGATACGCAGTATTTT. This sequence encodes CSAATGSTDTQYF.

The count of this clone is one. The V call is TRBV18, the J call TRBJ1-2; D perhaps matches TRBD1 (6 bases). This CDR3 spans 16 amino acids. With 3 bases removed from V and 1 base from J, the gap between germline ends came to 15 bases. Germline CDR1 KGHSH, CDR2 LQKENI. CDR3 DNA sequence: TGTGCCAGCTCACCCAGGGGCGCTCAAGTTAACTATGGCTACACCTTC. This codes for CASSPRGAQVNYGYTF. Drawing the rest from reference TRBV18 and TRBJ1-2, the complete variable domain is NAGVMQNPRHLVRRRGQEARLRCSPMKGHSHVYWYRQLPEEGLKFMVYLQKENIIDESGMPKERFSAEFPKEGPSILRIQQVVRGDSAAYFCASSPRGAQVNYGYTFGSGTRLTVV.

The CDR3 DNA reads TGTGCCGGTACTGTGGGGCTTGGGGAGACCCAGTACTTC. Encoded protein: CAGTVGLGETQYF. The V gene is TRBV30, the J gene TRBJ2-5; maybe TRBD1 (5 bases). The CDR3 extends over 13 amino acids. CDR1 and CDR2 (germline): GTSNPN, SVGIG (reference sequence). V was cut by 8 bases and J by 5 bases, with 18 bases left in between. The full variable domain, completed using reference TRBV30 and TRBJ2-5, is SQTIHQWPATLVQPVGSPLSLECTVEGTSNPNLYWYRQAAGRGLQLLFYSVGIGQISSEVPQNLSASRPQDRQFILSSKKLLLSDSGFYLCAGTVGLGETQYFGPGTRLLVL.

This chain links TRBV14 with TRBJ1-5; tentatively, D is TRBD1 (5 bases). Germline values: CDR1 SGHDN, CDR2 FVKESK. The CDR3 covers 13 residues. V lost 4 bases and J lost 3, with 7 bases in between. CDR3 sequence: CASSLTVNQPQHF. The CDR3 coding sequence is TGTGCCAGCAGCCTGACAGTCAATCAGCCCCAGCATTTT.

This rearrangement joins TRBV7-2 to TRBJ2-7, with TRBD1 identical over 10 bases. J gave up 0 bases and V 5 bases, and 1 base lay outside the gene matches. The CDR3 loop spans 14 amino acids. Germline values: CDR1 SGHTA, CDR2 FQGNSA. The CDR3 spells CASSRQGASYEQYF. The CDR3 DNA is TGTGCCAGCAGCCGACAGGGGGCCTCCTACGAGCAGTACTTC.

The chain links TRBV5-4 to TRBJ2-1; D is undetermined. Germline loops: CDR1 SGHNT, CDR2 YYREEE (reference sequence). Trimming shortened V by 3 bases and J by 12 bases, and 10 bases separated the two germline ends. The CDR3 covers 11 residues. The CDR3 reads CASSSRLGQFF. The CDR3 region has the DNA TGTGCCAGCAGCTCGAGACTGGGGCAGTTCTTC.

The rearrangement links TRBV6-5 to TRBJ2-5; 7 bases are a match to TRBD1. The CDR3 has 14 residues. V dropped 4 bases and J dropped 1; count of bases not matched to a gene: 3. Germline V CDR1 and CDR2: MNHEY, SVGAGI. CDR3 region: CASSSRQGQETQYF. CDR3 nucleotides: TGTGCCAGCAGTTCCCGACAGGGCCAAGAGACCCAGTACTTC.

This clone appeared a single time. V is TRBV9 and J is TRBJ1-4; no clear D. With 2 bases removed from V and 0 bases from J, the gap between germline ends came to 11 bases. Germline-derived CDR1 and CDR2 are SGDLS and YYNGEE. The CDR3 consists of 16 residues. The CDR3 loop reads CASSVSGRATNEKLFF. Written as DNA, the CDR3 is TGTGCCAGCAGCGTCTCTGGGAGGGCAACTAATGAAAAACTGTTTTTT.